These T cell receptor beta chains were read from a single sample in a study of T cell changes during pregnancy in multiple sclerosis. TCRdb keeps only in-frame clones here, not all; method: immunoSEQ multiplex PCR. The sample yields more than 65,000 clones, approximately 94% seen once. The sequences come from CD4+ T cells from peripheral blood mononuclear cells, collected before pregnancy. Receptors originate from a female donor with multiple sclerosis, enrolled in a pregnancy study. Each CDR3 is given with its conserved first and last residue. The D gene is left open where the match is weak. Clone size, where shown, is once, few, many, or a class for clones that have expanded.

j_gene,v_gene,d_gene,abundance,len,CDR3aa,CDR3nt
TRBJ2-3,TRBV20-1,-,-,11,CSRHLADTQYF,TGCAGTCGACATTTAGCGGATACGCAGTATTTT
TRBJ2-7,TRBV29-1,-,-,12,CSVAGTSDEQYF,TGCAGCGTAGCCGGGACATCGGACGAGCAGTACTTC
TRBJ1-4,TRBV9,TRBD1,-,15,CASSVDGDRVEKLFF,TGTGCCAGCAGCGTAGACGGGGACAGAGTTGAAAAACTGTTTTTT
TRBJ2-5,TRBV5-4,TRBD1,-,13,CASSDRVQETQYF,TGTGCCAGCAGCGACAGGGTTCAAGAGACCCAGTACTTC
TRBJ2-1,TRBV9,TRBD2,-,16,CASSVRSGGLNNEQFF,TGTGCCAGCAGCGTCCGCTCGGGGGGGCTCAACAATGAGCAGTTCTTC
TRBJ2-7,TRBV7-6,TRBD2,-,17,CASSLSGTSGRAYEQYF,TGTGCCAGCAGCTTAAGCGGGACTAGCGGGAGGGCTTACGAGCAGTACTTC
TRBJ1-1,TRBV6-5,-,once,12,CASSYLGAEAFF,TGTGCCAGCAGTTACCTAGGGGCTGAAGCTTTCTTT
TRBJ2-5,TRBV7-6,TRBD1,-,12,CASSSAGGREYF,TGTGCCAGCAGCTCGGCAGGGGGCCGGGAGTACTTC
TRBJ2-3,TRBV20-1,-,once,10,CSAYTDTQYF,TGCAGTGCTTACACAGATACGCAGTATTTT
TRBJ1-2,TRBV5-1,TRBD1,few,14,CASSLQGANYGYTF,TGCGCCAGCAGCTTGCAGGGGGCTAACTATGGCTACACCTTC
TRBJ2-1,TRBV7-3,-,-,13,CASSSAAWNEQFF,TGTGCCAGCAGCTCGGCGGCCTGGAATGAGCAGTTCTTC
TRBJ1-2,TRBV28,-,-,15,CASRPTGMPGYGYTF,TGTGCCAGCAGACCCACAGGGATGCCGGGCTATGGCTACACCTTC
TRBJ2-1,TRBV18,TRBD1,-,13,CASSLQTGDEQFF,TGTGCCAGCTCACTACAGACAGGGGATGAGCAGTTCTTC
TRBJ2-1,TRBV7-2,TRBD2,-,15,CASSTTSGGNYEQFF,TGTGCCAGCAGCACGACTAGCGGGGGAAATTATGAGCAGTTCTTC
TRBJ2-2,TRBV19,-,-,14,CASSKQGVAGELFF,TGTGCCAGTAGTAAGCAGGGTGTAGCCGGGGAGCTGTTTTTT
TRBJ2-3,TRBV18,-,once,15,CASSPRERSTDTQYF,TGTGCCAGCTCACCAAGGGAGCGGAGCACAGATACGCAGTATTTT
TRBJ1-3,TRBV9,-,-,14,CASSVSSSGNTIYF,TGTGCCAGCAGCGTATCCAGCTCTGGAAACACCATATATTTT
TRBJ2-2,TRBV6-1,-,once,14,CASTRVANTGELFF,TGTGCCAGCACGAGGGTGGCGAACACCGGGGAGCTGTTTTTT
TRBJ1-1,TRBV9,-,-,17,CASSVGPGVAPNTEAFF,TGTGCCAGCAGCGTGGGGCCTGGGGTGGCACCGAACACTGAAGCTTTCTTT
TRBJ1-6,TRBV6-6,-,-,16,CASSFSLGGRNSPLHF,TGTGCCAGCAGCTTCTCCCTTGGAGGGCGGAATTCACCCCTCCACTTT
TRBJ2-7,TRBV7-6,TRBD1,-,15,CASSLVAGQGHEQYF,TGTGCCAGCAGCTTAGTGGCAGGACAGGGCCACGAGCAGTACTTC
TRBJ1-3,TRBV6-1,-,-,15,CASSGTGTSGNTIYF,TGTGCCAGCAGTGGCACAGGGACCTCTGGAAACACCATATATTTT
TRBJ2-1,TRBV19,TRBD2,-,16,CASRQTSGRAMGEQFF,TGTGCCAGTAGACAGACTAGCGGGAGGGCTATGGGTGAGCAGTTCTTC
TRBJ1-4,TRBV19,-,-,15,CASSTHRATNEKLFF,TGTGCCAGTAGTACACACAGGGCAACTAATGAAAAACTGTTTTTT
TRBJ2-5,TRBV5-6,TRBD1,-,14,CASSMPGQEETQYF,TGTGCCAGCAGCATGCCGGGACAGGAGGAGACCCAGTACTTC
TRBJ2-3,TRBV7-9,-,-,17,CASSRRGGQPSTDTQYF,TGTGCCAGCAGCCGACGTGGAGGACAGCCTAGCACAGATACGCAGTATTTT
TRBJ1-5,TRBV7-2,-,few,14,CASSLDHSNQPQHF,TGTGCCAGCAGCTTAGATCATAGCAATCAGCCCCAGCATTTT
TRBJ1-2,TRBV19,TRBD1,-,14,CASSLDRESYGYTF,TGTGCCAGTAGTCTCGACAGGGAATCCTATGGCTACACCTTC
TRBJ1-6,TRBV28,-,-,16,CASSQGASSYNSPLHF,TGTGCCAGTTCACAGGGTGCGAGCTCCTATAATTCACCCCTCCACTTT
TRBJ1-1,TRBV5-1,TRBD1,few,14,CASTLGQGRTEAFF,TGCGCCAGCACCCTCGGACAGGGGAGGACTGAAGCTTTCTTT
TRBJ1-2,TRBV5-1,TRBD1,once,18,CASSLGPTGGSANYGYTF,TGCGCCAGCAGCTTGGGGCCAACAGGGGGCTCAGCTAACTATGGCTACACCTTC
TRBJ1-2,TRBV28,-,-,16,CASSLRSGARNYGYTF,TGTGCCAGCAGTTTACGGTCAGGGGCCCGAAACTATGGCTACACCTTC
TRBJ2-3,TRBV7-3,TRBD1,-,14,CASSPDRGGDTQYF,TGTGCCAGCAGTCCAGACAGGGGGGGAGATACGCAGTATTTT
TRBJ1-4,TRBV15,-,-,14,CATSRDWPSEGLFF,TGTGCCACCAGCAGAGATTGGCCCAGCGAAGGACTGTTTTTT
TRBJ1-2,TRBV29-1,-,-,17,CSVDGGGRRRSNYGYTF,TGCAGCGTGGACGGGGGGGGGCGTAGGAGATCTAACTATGGCTACACCTTC